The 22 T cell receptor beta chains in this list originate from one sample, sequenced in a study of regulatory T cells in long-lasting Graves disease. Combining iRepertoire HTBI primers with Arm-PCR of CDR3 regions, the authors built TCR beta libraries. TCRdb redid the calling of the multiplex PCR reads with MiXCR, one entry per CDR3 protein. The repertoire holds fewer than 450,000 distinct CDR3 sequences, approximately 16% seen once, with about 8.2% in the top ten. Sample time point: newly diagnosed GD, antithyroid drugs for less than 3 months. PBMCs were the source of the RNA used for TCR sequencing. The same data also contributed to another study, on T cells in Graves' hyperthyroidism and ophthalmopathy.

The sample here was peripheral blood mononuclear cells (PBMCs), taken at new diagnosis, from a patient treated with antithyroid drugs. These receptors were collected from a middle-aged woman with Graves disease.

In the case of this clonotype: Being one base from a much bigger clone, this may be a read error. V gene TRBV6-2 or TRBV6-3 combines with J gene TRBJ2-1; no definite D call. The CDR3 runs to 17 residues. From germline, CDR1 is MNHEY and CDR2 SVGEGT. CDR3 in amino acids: CTSSYSSESLTYNEQFF. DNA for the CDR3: TGTACCAGCAGTTACTCGTCGGAGAGCCTAACCTACAATGAGCAGTTCTTC.

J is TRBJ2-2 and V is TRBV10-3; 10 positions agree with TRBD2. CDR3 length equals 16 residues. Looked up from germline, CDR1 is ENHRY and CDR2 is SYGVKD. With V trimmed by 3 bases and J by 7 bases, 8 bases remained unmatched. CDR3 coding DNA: TGTGCCATCAGTGAAAGGCTAGCGGGAGTGAGCGGGGAGCTGTTTTTT. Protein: CAISERLAGVSGELFF.

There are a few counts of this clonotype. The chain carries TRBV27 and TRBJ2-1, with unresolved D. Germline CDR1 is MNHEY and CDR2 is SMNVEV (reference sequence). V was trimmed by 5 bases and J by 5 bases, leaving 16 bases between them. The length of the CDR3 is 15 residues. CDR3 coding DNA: TGTGCCAGCAGTCCCAGTAGAGATATCGACAATGAGCAGTTCTTC. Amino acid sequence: CASSPSRDIDNEQFF.

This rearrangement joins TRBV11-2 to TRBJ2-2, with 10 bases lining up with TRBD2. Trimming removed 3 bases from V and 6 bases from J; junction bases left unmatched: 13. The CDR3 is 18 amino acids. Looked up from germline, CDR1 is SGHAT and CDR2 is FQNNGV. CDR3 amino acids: CASSFHLAGVGWSGELFF. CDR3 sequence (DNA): TGTGCCAGCAGCTTCCACCTAGCGGGAGTGGGATGGTCCGGGGAGCTGTTTTTT.

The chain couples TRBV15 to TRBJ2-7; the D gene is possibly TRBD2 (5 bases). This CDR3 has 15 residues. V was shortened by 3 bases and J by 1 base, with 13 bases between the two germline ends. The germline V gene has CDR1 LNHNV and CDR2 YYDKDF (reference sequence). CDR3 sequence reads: CATSSQRGPSYEQYF. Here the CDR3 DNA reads TGTGCCACCAGCAGTCAGCGCGGGCCGTCCTACGAGCAGTACTTC.

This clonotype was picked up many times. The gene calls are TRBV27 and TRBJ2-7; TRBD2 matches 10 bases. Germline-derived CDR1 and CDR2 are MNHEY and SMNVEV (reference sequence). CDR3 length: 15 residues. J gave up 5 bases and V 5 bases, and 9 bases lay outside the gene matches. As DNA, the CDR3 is TGTGCCAGCAGTCCGCGAGCGGGAGGGCCTAACGAGCAGTACTTC. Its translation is CASSPRAGGPNEQYF.

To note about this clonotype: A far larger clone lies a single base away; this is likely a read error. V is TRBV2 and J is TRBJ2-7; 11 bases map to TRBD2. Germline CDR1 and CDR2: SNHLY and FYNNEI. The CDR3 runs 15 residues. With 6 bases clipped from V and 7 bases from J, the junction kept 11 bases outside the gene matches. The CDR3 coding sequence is TGTGCCAGCAGCATAACTAGCGGGAGAGGCAATGAGCAGTACTTC. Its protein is CASSITSGRGNEQYF.

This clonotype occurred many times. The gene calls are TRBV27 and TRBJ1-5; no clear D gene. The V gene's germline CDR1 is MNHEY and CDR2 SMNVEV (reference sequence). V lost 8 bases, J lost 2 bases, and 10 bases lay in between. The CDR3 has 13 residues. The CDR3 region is CASGLRRNQPQHF. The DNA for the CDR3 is TGTGCCAGCGGCCTCCGGCGCAATCAGCCCCAGCATTTT.

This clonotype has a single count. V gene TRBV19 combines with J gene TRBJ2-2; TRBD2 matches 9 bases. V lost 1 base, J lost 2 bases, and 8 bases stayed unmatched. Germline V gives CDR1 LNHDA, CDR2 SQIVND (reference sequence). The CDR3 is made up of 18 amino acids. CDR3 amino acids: CASSIGSLAGTNTGELFF. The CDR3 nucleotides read TGTGCCAGTAGTATAGGTTCTCTAGCGGGAACTAACACCGGGGAGCTGTTTTTT. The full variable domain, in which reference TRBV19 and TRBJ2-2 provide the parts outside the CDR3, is DGGITQSPKYLFRKEGQNVTLSCEQNLNHDAMYWYRQDPGQGLRLIYYSQIVNDFQKGDIAEGYSVSREKKESFPLTVTSAQKNPTAFYLCASSIGSLAGTNTGELFFGEGSRLTVL.

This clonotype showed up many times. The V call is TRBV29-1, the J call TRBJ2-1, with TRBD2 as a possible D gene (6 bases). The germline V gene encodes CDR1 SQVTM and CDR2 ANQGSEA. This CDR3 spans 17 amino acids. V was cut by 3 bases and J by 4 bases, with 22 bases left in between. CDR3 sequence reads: CSVEGGVPSRAYNEQFF. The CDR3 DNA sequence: TGCAGCGTTGAGGGCGGGGTTCCCTCCCGGGCTTACAATGAGCAGTTCTTC.

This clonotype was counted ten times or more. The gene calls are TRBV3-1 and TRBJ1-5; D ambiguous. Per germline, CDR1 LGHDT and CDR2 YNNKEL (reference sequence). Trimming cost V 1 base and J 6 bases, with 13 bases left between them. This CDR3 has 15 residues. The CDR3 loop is CASSQVPSRGQPQHF. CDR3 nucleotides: TGTGCCAGCAGCCAAGTACCCAGCCGCGGTCAGCCCCAGCATTTT.

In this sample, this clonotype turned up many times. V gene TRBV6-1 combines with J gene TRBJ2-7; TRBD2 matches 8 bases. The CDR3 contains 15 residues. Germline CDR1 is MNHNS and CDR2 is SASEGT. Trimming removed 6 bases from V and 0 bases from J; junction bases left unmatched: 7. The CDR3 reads CASRASGGSSYEQYF. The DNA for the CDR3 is TGTGCCAGCAGAGCCAGCGGGGGCAGCTCCTACGAGCAGTACTTC.

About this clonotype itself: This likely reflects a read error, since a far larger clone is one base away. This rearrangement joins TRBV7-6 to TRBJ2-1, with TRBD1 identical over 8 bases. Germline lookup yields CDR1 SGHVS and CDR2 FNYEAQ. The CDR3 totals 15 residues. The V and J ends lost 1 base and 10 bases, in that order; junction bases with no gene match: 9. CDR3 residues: CASSLGSGGFYEQFF. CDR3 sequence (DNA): TGTGCCAGCAGCTTAGGATCAGGGGGCTTTTACGAGCAGTTCTTC. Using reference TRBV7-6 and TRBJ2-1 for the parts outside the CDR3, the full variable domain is GAGVSQSPRYKVTKRGQDVALRCDPISGHVSLYWYRQALGQGPEFLTYFNYEAQQDKSGLPNDRFSAERPEGSISTLTIQRTEQRDSAMYRCASSLGSGGFYEQFFGPGTRLTVL.

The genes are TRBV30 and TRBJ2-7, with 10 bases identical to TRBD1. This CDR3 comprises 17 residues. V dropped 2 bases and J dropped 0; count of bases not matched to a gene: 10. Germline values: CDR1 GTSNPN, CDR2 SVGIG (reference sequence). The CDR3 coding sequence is TGTGCCTGGAGTACGGGACAGGGGCCACTATACTCCTACGAGCAGTACTTC. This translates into CAWSTGQGPLYSYEQYF.

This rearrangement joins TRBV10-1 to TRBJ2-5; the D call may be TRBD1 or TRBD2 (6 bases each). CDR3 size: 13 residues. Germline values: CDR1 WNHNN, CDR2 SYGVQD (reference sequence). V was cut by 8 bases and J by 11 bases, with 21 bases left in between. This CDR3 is CASSQGGQKVQYF. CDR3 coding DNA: TGCGCCAGCTCGCAAGGGGGGCAAAAGGTTCAGTACTTC.

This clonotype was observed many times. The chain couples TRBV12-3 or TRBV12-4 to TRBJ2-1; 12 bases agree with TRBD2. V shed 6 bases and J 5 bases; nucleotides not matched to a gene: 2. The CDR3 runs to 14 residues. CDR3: CASSRLAGDNEQFF. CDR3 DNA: TGTGCCAGCAGCCGACTAGCGGGAGACAATGAGCAGTTCTTC.

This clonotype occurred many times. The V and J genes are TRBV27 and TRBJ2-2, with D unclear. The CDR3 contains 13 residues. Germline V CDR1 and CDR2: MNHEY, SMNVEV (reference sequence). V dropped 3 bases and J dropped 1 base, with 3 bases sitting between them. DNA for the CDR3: TGTGCCAGCAGTTTCGGGAACACCGGGGAGCTGTTTTTT. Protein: CASSFGNTGELFF.

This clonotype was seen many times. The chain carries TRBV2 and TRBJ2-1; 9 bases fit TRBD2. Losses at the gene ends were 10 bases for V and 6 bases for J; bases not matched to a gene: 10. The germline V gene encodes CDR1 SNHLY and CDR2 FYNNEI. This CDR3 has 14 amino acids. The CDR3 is CATASGKGGNEQFF. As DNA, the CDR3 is TGTGCCACCGCTAGCGGGAAGGGAGGCAATGAGCAGTTCTTC.

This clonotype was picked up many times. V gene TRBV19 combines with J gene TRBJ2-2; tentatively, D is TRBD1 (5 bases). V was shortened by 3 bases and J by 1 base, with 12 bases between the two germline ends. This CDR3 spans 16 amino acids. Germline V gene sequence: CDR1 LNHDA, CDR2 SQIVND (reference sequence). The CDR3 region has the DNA TGTGCCAGTAGTATTGGACACATCCAGAACACCGGGGAGCTGTTTTTT. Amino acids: CASSIGHIQNTGELFF.

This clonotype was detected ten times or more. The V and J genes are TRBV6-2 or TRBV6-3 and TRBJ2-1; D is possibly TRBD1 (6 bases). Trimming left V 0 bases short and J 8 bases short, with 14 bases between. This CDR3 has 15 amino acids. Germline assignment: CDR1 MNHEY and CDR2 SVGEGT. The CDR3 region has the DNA TGTGCCAGCAGTTACTCGACGCCCAGGGGATATGAGCAGTTCTTC. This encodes CASSYSTPRGYEQFF.

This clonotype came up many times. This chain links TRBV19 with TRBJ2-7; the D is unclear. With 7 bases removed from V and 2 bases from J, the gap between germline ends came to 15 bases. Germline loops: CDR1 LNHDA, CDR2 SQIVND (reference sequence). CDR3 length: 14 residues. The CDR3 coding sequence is TGTGCCAGTACCCCCGGCAGAGGCCCCTACGAGCAGTACTTC. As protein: CASTPGRGPYEQYF.

CDR3 bases: TGCAGTGCTAGAACATGGATGAATGAGCAGTTCTTC. It encodes CSARTWMNEQFF. The chain carries TRBV20-1 and TRBJ2-1, with D unclear. The CDR3 covers 12 residues. Looked up from germline, CDR1 is DFQATT and CDR2 is SNEGSKA (reference sequence). With 2 bases removed from V and 7 bases from J, the gap between germline ends came to 9 bases.